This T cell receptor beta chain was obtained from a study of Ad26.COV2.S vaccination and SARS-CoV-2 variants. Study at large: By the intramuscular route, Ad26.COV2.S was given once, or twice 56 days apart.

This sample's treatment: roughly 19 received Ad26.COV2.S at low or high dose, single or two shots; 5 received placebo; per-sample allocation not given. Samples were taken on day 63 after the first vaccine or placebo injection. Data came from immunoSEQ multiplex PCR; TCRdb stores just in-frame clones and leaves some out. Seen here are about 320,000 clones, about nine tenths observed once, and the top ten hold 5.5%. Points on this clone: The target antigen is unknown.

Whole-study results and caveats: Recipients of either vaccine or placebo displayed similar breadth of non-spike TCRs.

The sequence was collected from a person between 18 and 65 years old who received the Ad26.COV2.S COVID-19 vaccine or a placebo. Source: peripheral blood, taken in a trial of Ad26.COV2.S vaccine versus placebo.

The CDR3 is CASSTLPTPGGLFFF. In nucleotides, the CDR3 is TGTGCCAGCAGTACCCTACCCACCCCGGGTGGGCTGTTTTTCTTT. This chain joins TRBV27 and TRBJ1-1; D gene unclear. V was pared by 5 bases and J by 13 bases, with 26 bases between. Per the germline V gene, CDR1 is MNHEY and CDR2 is SMNVEV (reference sequence). CDR3 length: 15 amino acids.